These 8 T cell receptor beta chains were all obtained from the same sample, sequenced in a study of T-cell reconstitution after alpha-beta-depleted transplantation in children. Preparation of the TCRbeta library was carried out with unique molecular identifiers. TCRdb analysed the PCR reads with MiXCR anew, one entry per CDR3 protein. Seen here are about 100,000 distinct CDR3 sequences, around 7.8% observed once, and the top ten hold about a sixth. Source: PBMCs, taken before TCRalphabeta/CD19-depleted stem cell transplant. The source of these receptors is a boy between 2 and 10 years old with acute lymphoblastic leukemia, due to receive a stem cell transplant.

This clonotype occurred many times. The genes are TRBV29-1 and TRBJ2-7; the D gene is possibly TRBD2 (7 bases). Germline CDR1 reads SQVTM; CDR2 reads ANQGSEA. Trimming removed 8 bases from V and 5 bases from J, with 19 bases in between. This CDR3 is 13 amino acids long. Written as DNA, the CDR3 is TGCAGCCCCTGGGGAGGGGGTTATCACGAGCAGTACTTC. Translation gives CSPWGGGYHEQYF.

Only a few counts were recorded for this clonotype. The chain joins TRBV29-1 to TRBJ2-7; 8 bases align to TRBD1. Per germline, CDR1 SQVTM and CDR2 ANQGSEA. The J segment lost 4 bases and the V segment lost 0 bases, leaving 17 bases of the junction unmatched. CDR3 size: 18 residues. The CDR3 DNA is TGCAGCGTTGAAGATGAAAGCCCCGGACAGGGAGGACTATACGAGCAGTACTTC. Protein product: CSVEDESPGQGGLYEQYF.

This clonotype was counted at least ten times. The V and J genes are TRBV5-1 and TRBJ2-7; D might be TRBD1 (6 bases). With 1 base removed from V and 7 bases from J, the gap between germline ends came to 15 bases. The CDR3 extends over 14 amino acids. Per germline, CDR1 SGHRS and CDR2 YFSETQ. CDR3 amino acids: CASSLSQGPGEQYF. The CDR3 DNA is TGCGCCAGCAGCTTGTCTCAGGGGCCGGGGGAGCAGTACTTC.

The chain couples TRBV9 to TRBJ2-3; 7 nucleotides align to TRBD1. This CDR3 comprises 15 residues. CDR1 is SGDLS and CDR2 is YYNGEE in the germline V gene. The V gene end was trimmed by 1 base and the J gene end by 0 bases; junction bases not matched to a gene: 2. Here the CDR3 reads CASSVRQGSTDTQYF. The DNA for the CDR3 is TGTGCCAGCAGCGTACGACAGGGTAGCACAGATACGCAGTATTTT. Combining the CDR3 with reference TRBV9 and TRBJ2-3 gives the whole variable domain DSGVTQTPKHLITATGQRVTLRCSPRSGDLSVYWYQQSLDQGLQFLIQYYNGEERAKGNILERFSAQQFPDLHSELNLSSLELGDSALYFCASSVRQGSTDTQYFGPGTRLTVL.

This clonotype has more than one count but fewer than ten. J is TRBJ2-1 and V is TRBV2, with D unresolved. Germline CDR1 is SNHLY and CDR2 is FYNNEI. V gave up 1 base and J gave up 6 bases, with 13 bases separating them. CDR3 length: 15 amino acids. The CDR3 nucleotides are TGTGCCAGCAGTGAAGGTGAGACGACCGTCAATGAGCAGTTCTTC. Protein sequence: CASSEGETTVNEQFF.

This clonotype was counted ten times or more. An end of the junction does not agree with germline; a read error may underlie this. The chain has TRBV5-1 and TRBJ2-3; 9 bases match TRBD2. The CDR3 has 19 amino acids. The germline V gene has CDR1 SGHRS and CDR2 YFSETQ. CDR3 in DNA: TGCGCCAGCAGCTCTCGTAGCGGGGGAGACATCTCCAACACAGATACGCGGTATTTT. Its translation is CASSSRSGGDISNTDTRYF.

This clonotype was seen a handful of times. The genes are TRBV4-1 and TRBJ2-7, with 7 bases matching TRBD2. Looked up from germline, CDR1 is MGHRA and CDR2 is YSYEKL. Trimming at V came to 1 base and at J to 3 bases, leaving 6 bases not matched to a gene. This CDR3 spans 15 amino acids. The DNA of the CDR3 is TGCGCCAGCAGCCAAGTTGGGACGGGGGGCTACGAGCAGTACTTC. Protein product: CASSQVGTGGYEQYF.

The chain uses TRBV7-3 and TRBJ2-1; TRBD2 aligns across 14 bases. The CDR3 extends over 18 amino acids. V lost 5 bases, J lost 2 bases, and 8 bases stayed unmatched. The germline gives CDR1 SGHTA, CDR2 FQGTGA. CDR3 residues: CASSTTGLAGGPYNEQFF. The CDR3 DNA reads TGTGCCAGCAGCACAACCGGACTAGCGGGGGGTCCCTACAATGAGCAGTTCTTC.